The present TCR beta chain was sequenced within a study of T-cell reconstitution after alpha-beta-depleted transplantation in children. CDR1 is SEHNR, CDR2 FQNEAQ, per germline (reference sequence). Trimming cost V 3 bases and J 4 bases, with 10 bases left between them. CDR3 length equals 13 residues. For TCRbeta, the library was prepared with unique molecular identifiers. TCRdb ran MiXCR on the PCR reads and lists one entry per CDR3 protein. The table has around 600,000 distinct CDR3 sequences, over 15% seen once. The sequence derives from a human donor who donated a stem cell graft to a child with acute myeloid leukemia. The sample consisted of PBMCs from the stem cell graft donor, taken from the stem cell graft. The chain recombines TRBV7-9 with TRBJ2-7; D may be TRBD1 (5 bases). The CDR3 coding sequence is TGTGCCAGCAGCTTTATCGACAGTTACGAGCAGTACTTC. Protein sequence: CASSFIDSYEQYF.